This T cell receptor beta chain was obtained from a study of T cells in Graves' hyperthyroidism and ophthalmopathy. Study-wide results and limits: Through a model of 13 V-J features, ophthalmopathy was separated from stable hyperthyroidism.

V gave up 7 bases and J gave up 2 bases, with 8 bases separating them. CDR1 SNHLY and CDR2 FYNNEI come from the germline V gene. This CDR3 contains 12 residues. The investigators amplified TCR beta CDR3 regions from RNA transcripts. The TCR CDR3 was amplified in a first-round RT-PCR using the HTBI primer set. TCRdb used MiXCR to reprocess the multiplex PCR reads, holding one entry per CDR3 protein. The data show about 480,000 distinct CDR3 sequences, around 22% seen once. Using about 10 ml of fresh peripheral blood, PBMCs were prepared. The table lists this clonotype with many counts. The antigen remains unidentified.

The chain uses TRBV2 and TRBJ1-2; D not certain. Sequenced sample: blood. The sequence was collected from a woman under 40 with Graves' ophthalmopathy. Here the CDR3 DNA reads TGTGCCAGCACCGTTTTGAACTATGGCTACACCTTC. As protein: CASTVLNYGYTF.